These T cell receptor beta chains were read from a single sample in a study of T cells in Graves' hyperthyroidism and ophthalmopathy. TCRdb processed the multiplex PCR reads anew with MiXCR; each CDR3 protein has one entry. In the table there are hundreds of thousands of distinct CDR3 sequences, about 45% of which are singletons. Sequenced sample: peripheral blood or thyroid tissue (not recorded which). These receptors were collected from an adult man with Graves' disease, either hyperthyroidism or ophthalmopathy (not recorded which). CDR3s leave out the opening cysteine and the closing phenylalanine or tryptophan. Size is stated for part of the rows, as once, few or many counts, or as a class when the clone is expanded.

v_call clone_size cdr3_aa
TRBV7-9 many ASSLGQGYNSPLH
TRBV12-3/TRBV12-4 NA ASSAPGLAGFYEQY
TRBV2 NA ATAVSSYNSPLH
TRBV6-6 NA ASSMGPTNEKLF
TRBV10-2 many ASSTLLLAQETQY
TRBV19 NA AWATDRGEGLF
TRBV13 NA ASSSQGLNQPQH
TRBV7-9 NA ASDPANGNTIY
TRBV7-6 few ASAPGTGVNQPQH
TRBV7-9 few ASSSAQNIGELF
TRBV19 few ASSMGGANSPLH
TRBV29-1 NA SVGGQFNEKLF
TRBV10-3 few ASSPWDNEKLF
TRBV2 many ASRMGQANQAF
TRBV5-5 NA ASSLAREEVSNQPQH
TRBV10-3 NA AISETPSVNRGRGTEAF
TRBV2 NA ASSGQEIGYEQY
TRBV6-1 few ASGMDRVGEQY
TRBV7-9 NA ASSGGTGGASPLH
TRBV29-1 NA SVFDRVTQY
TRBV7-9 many ASSQSGGVNGANVLT
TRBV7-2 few ASSLGQGDSGNTIY
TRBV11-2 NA ASSLGGLAAQY
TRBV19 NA ASSITPQGNYEQY
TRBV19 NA ASSIRLMDGYT
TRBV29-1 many SVPSPTKNYGYT
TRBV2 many ASSQGAVNPEAF
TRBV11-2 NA ASSLDGNGGRALH
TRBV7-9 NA ASSPEGWTEAF
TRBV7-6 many ASRTGGGGYT
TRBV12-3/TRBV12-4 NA ASTSGAQGTQY
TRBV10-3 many AISDLTGTAYGYT
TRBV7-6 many ASSLTDPSSGNTIY
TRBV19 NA ASSIDGGTSGNTIY
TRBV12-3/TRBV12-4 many ASSRQENQPQH
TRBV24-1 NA ATSDPGTDKFEQY
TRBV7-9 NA ASSPAGLPDTEAF
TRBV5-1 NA ASSLIRGEEAF
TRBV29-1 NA SLGTSGNTIY
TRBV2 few ASSYAGKETQY
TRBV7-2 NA ASSPGSETEAF
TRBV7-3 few ASSQGNNEKLF
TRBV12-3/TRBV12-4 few ASSLRATSTEAF
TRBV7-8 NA ASSYSGRGGYT
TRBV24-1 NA APFRDRGYEKLF
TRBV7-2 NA ASSSGGGSGNTIY
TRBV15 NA ASSYSDSLDGYT
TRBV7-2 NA ASSSYKTETQY
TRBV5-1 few ASKGSSNYGYT
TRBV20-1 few SARDDGTSVETQY
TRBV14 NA ASSQRGGFMNTEAF
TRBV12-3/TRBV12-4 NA ASSLAATWTYGYT
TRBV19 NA ATLIGSNKAF
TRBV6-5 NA ASSYSNLGGQYGYT
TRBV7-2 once ASSHSVGGSSQPQH
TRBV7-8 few ASSYRSGGGNQPQH
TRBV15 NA ATSRATGQQPQH
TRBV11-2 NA ASSQPQGARGYGYT
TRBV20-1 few SARGTSVSETQY